The clone carrying this T cell receptor beta chain was seen just once. The antigen is not known. The data stem from a study of PD-1 blockade in classical Hodgkin lymphoma. Study results and limitations: By C4D1, CD4+ diversity increased significantly, especially in complete responders.

Sequencing used immunoSEQ multiplex PCR; TCRdb keeps in-frame clones, though not all of them. The profile covers 40,000 to 55,000 clones, with roughly 86% appearing a single time and approximately 9.1% taken by the ten largest. After autologous stem cell transplantation all patients relapsed, and prior brentuximab vedotin exposure differed between cohorts. Sequences were derived from peripheral blood mononuclear cells (PBMCs), sampled at baseline. The source is a human donor with classical Hodgkin lymphoma.

The CDR3 sequence is CASSPDRTSNQPQHF. In DNA form, the CDR3 reads TGTGCCAGCAGCCCGGACAGGACTAGCAATCAGCCCCAGCATTTT. The chain recombines TRBV7-6 with TRBJ1-5, with 7 bases aligning to TRBD1. Germline-derived CDR1 and CDR2 are SGHVS and FNYEAQ. J was trimmed by 0 bases and V by 5 bases; bases with no gene match: 4. This CDR3 spans 15 amino acids.